This T cell receptor beta chain stems from a study of T-cell reconstitution after alpha-beta-depleted transplantation in children. This clonotype was picked up many times. The CDR3 consists of 13 residues. Trimming removed 1 base from V and 3 bases from J, with 7 bases in between. The germline V gene encodes CDR1 SGHAT and CDR2 FQDESV (reference sequence). Unique molecular identifiers were used in preparing the TCRbeta library. TCRdb reprocessed the PCR reads with MiXCR, giving one entry per CDR3 protein. The repertoire holds nearly 20,000 distinct CDR3 sequences, around 13% seen once, with 35% to 45% in the top ten.

The chain couples TRBV11-1 to TRBJ2-7; no reliable D call. The TCR sequence derives from a female patient between 2 and 10 years old who had a stem cell transplant for congenital amegakaryocytic thrombocytopenia, so the T cells may come from the graft donor. The sample was PBMCs, mostly from graft donor cells, taken 60 days after TCRalphabeta/CD19-depleted stem cell transplant. The CDR3 is CASSLGPHYEQYF. The CDR3 region has the DNA TGTGCCAGCAGCTTAGGCCCCCACTACGAGCAGTACTTC.